Following are 29 T cell receptor beta chains from one sample sequenced in a study of post-analysis software for immune sequencing data. Study observations and caveats: About five TRBV segments, including TRBV5-6, TRBV5-1 and TRBV20-1, were more frequent in patients than controls.

Presence of unique molecular identifiers characterized the TCR beta cDNA libraries. One entry per CDR3 protein results from TCRdb running MiXCR on the PCR reads. This sample yields 450,000 or so distinct CDR3 sequences, of which around 40% are seen a single time; 9.5% to 13% belongs to the top ten. Their cognate antigens are unknown. The material sequenced was blood. The receptors originated from a girl aged 10-17 years with multiple sclerosis.

The J gene is TRBJ2-1, the V gene TRBV29-1, with 12 bases lining up with TRBD1. This CDR3 contains 12 residues. Germline V gene lookup returns CDR1 SQVTM and CDR2 ANQGSEA. The CDR3 here is CRAGTGGFEQFF. The CDR3 nucleotides read TGCAGGGCCGGGACAGGGGGCTTTGAGCAGTTCTTC.

The V gene is TRBV29-1, the J gene TRBJ2-3; 7 bases match TRBD2. The J call may be mistaken, given a closer DNA end match to TRBJ2-7. The V gene's germline CDR1 is SQVTM and CDR2 ANQGSEA. This CDR3 is built from 13 residues. The DNA of the CDR3 is TGCAGCGTTGCCCGCGGGAGCGTAGATACGCAGTACTTC. This encodes CSVARGSVDTQYF.

This chain joins TRBV11-2 and TRBJ2-1, with 7 bases fitting TRBD2. Germline loops: CDR1 SGHAT, CDR2 FQNNGV. Unmatched junction bases numbered 9, after V lost 1 base and J lost 3 bases. The length of the CDR3 is 17 residues. The DNA for the CDR3 is TGTGCCAGCAGCTTAGGGTCCCTAGCGGAGGGCTACAATGAGCAGTTCTTC. This translates into CASSLGSLAEGYNEQFF.

The genes are TRBV5-6 and TRBJ1-6; D remains ambiguous. The CDR3 is 13 residues long. Trimming removed 1 base from V and 10 bases from J, with 9 bases in between. Germline CDR1 SGHDT, CDR2 YYEEEE. The CDR3 sequence is CASSLSSSSPLHF. The CDR3 nucleotides read TGTGCCAGCAGCTTGTCGAGCTCCTCACCCCTCCACTTT.

The gene calls are TRBV4-2 and TRBJ2-7; tentative D call: TRBD2 (5 bases). Trimming took off 1 base at V and 5 bases at J, with 12 bases between the two ends. Germline assignment: CDR1 LGHNA and CDR2 YNFKEQ. CDR3 length: 14 amino acids. This CDR3 reads CASSQVGGRNEQYF. CDR3 bases: TGTGCCAGCAGCCAAGTCGGAGGTAGGAACGAGCAGTACTTC.

This clonotype has just a few counts. The J gene is TRBJ2-7, the V gene TRBV20-1, with 10 bases identical to TRBD1. The J segment lost 5 bases and the V segment lost 4 bases, leaving 5 bases of the junction unmatched. Germline CDR1 is DFQATT and CDR2 is SNEGSKA (reference sequence). CDR3 size: 13 residues. Here the CDR3 reads CSATDRGQDEQYF. In DNA form, the CDR3 reads TGCAGTGCTACAGACAGGGGGCAGGACGAGCAGTACTTC.

This CDR3 is CASSHPEQGQSYEQYF. The CDR3 nucleotides are TGTGCCAGCAGCCACCCCGAGCAGGGGCAGTCCTACGAGCAGTACTTC. The chain couples TRBV4-2 to TRBJ2-7, with a possible D match to TRBD1 (6 bases). Germline V gene lookup returns CDR1 LGHNA and CDR2 YNFKEQ. The V and J ends lost 3 bases and 1 base respectively, with 16 bases between them. This CDR3 contains 16 residues.

The rearrangement links TRBV2 to TRBJ2-5; TRBD1 might be the D (6 bases). The DNA end is a closer match to TRBJ2-7, so the J assignment may be wrong. Germline CDR1 is SNHLY and CDR2 is FYNNEI. CDR3 length: 13 amino acids. The CDR3 nucleotides read TGTGCCAGCAGTGAAAACAGGGTGGACGAGCAGTACTTC. Its protein product is CASSENRVDEQYF.

This clonotype was recorded once. The rearrangement links TRBV5-1 to TRBJ2-3; 10 nucleotides match TRBD2. Per germline, CDR1 SGHRS and CDR2 YFSETQ. With 4 bases clipped from V and 5 bases from J, the junction kept 10 bases outside the gene matches. This CDR3 is built from 16 residues. The CDR3 region has the DNA TGCGCCAGCAGCCTTAGCGGGGGGTCCTCACAAGATACGCAGTATTTT. It codes for CASSLSGGSSQDTQYF. The whole variable domain, filled in from reference TRBV5-1 and TRBJ2-3, reads KAGVTQTPRYLIKTRGQQVTLSCSPISGHRSVSWYQQTPGQGLQFLFEYFSETQRNKGNFPGRFSGRQFSNSRSEMNVSTLELGDSALYLCASSLSGGSSQDTQYFGPGTRLTVL.

The chain joins TRBV7-9 to TRBJ2-7, with TRBD1 as a possible D gene (6 bases). The V end lost 4 bases, the J end lost 4 bases, and 14 bases lay between the germline ends. Germline V gene data show CDR1 as SEHNR and CDR2 as FQNEAQ (reference sequence). CDR3 length: 14 residues. The CDR3 loop reads CASSSGTNGYEQYF. CDR3 nucleotide sequence: TGTGCCAGCAGCTCCGGGACAAACGGGTACGAGCAGTACTTC.

This clonotype was recorded only once. V and J are TRBV5-1 and TRBJ2-1, with D unclear. Germline V gene sequence: CDR1 SGHRS, CDR2 YFSETQ. This CDR3 is built from 14 residues. The V and J ends lost 2 bases and 5 bases respectively, with 11 bases between them. The CDR3 loop is CASSFSRSDNEQFF. CDR3 DNA: TGCGCCAGCAGCTTCTCTAGATCCGACAATGAGCAGTTCTTC. The variable domain in full, completed from reference TRBV5-1 and TRBJ2-1, reads KAGVTQTPRYLIKTRGQQVTLSCSPISGHRSVSWYQQTPGQGLQFLFEYFSETQRNKGNFPGRFSGRQFSNSRSEMNVSTLELGDSALYLCASSFSRSDNEQFFGPGTRLTVL.

The V gene is TRBV7-3, the J gene TRBJ1-1; D may be TRBD1 (6 bases). V lost 5 bases, J lost 1 base, and 11 bases lay in between. The CDR3 covers 14 residues. CDR1 SGHTA and CDR2 FQGTGA come from the germline V gene. The DNA of the CDR3 is TGTGCCAGCAGCCGAGGGGGGTCGAACACTGAAGCTTTCTTT. Its protein is CASSRGGSNTEAFF.

As concerns this clonotype: An end of the junction differs from the germline gene, which may be a read error. V and J are TRBV7-6 and TRBJ2-1, with 11 bases lining up with TRBD2. CDR3 length equals 17 residues. The germline V gene has CDR1 SGHVS and CDR2 FNYEAQ. CDR3 DNA: TGTGCCAACAGCTTAGACGCTACTAGCGGGAGAGGCGATGAGCAGTTCTTC. Residues: CANSLDATSGRGDEQFF.

The chain carries TRBV28 and TRBJ2-4, with 8 bases matching TRBD2. The J call may be mistaken, given a closer DNA end match to TRBJ2-7. The CDR3 extends over 14 amino acids. Germline V gene lookup returns CDR1 MDHEN and CDR2 SYDVKM. DNA of the CDR3: TGTGCCCTCTCCCGGGGGGGCGCTTGCGACGAGCAGTACTTC. This encodes CALSRGGACDEQYF.

The chain has TRBV15 and TRBJ1-1, with unresolved D. Trimming removed 5 bases at V and 2 bases at J, with 15 bases between. The germline V gene encodes CDR1 LNHNV and CDR2 YYDKDF (reference sequence). The CDR3 runs to 15 residues. The CDR3 nucleotides read TGTGCCACCAGCCGTGGAGGGAAGATTAACACTGAAGCTTTCTTT. Translation gives CATSRGGKINTEAFF.

The rearrangement uses TRBV15 and TRBJ2-7, with TRBD1 matching over 8 bases. With 4 bases clipped from V and 4 bases from J, the junction kept 6 bases outside the gene matches. Germline V CDR1 and CDR2: LNHNV, YYDKDF (reference sequence). The CDR3 has 14 amino acids. This chain's CDR3 is CATSIDRGPYEQYF. The CDR3 bases are TGTGCCACCAGCATAGACAGGGGACCATACGAGCAGTACTTC.

The genes are TRBV4-2 and TRBJ2-7; TRBD2 aligns across 15 bases. V shed 6 bases and J 5 bases; nucleotides not matched to a gene: 8. The germline V gene encodes CDR1 LGHNA and CDR2 YNFKEQ. This CDR3 has 16 residues. The CDR3 nucleotides read TGTGCCAGCAGTCCTACCGGGACTAGCGGGAGGAACGAGCAGTACTTC. Protein product: CASSPTGTSGRNEQYF.

This clonotype was seen a single time. V gene TRBV11-2 combines with J gene TRBJ1-6; D remains ambiguous. The CDR3 spans 12 residues. Germline-derived CDR1 and CDR2 are SGHAT and FQNNGV. The V end lost 1 base, the J end lost 8 bases, and 3 bases lay between the germline ends. The CDR3: CASSLVDSPLHF. The DNA for the CDR3 is TGTGCCAGCAGCTTAGTTGATTCACCCCTCCACTTT. The full variable domain, completed using reference TRBV11-2 and TRBJ1-6, is EAGVAQSPRYKIIEKRQSVAFWCNPISGHATLYWYQQILGQGPKLLIQFQNNGVVDDSQLPKDRFSAERLKGVDSTLKIQPAKLEDSAVYLCASSLVDSPLHFGNGTRLTVT.

This clonotype was found a few times. This chain joins TRBV27 and TRBJ2-1; 8 bases fit TRBD2. The V gene end was trimmed by 6 bases and the J gene end by 5 bases; junction bases not matched to a gene: 6. Germline V gives CDR1 MNHEY, CDR2 SMNVEV (reference sequence). This CDR3 spans 14 amino acids. CDR3 bases: TGTGCCAGCAGGTTCGGGACTAGTGACAATGAGCAGTTCTTC. Translating gives CASRFGTSDNEQFF.

This clonotype was seen a handful of times. The rearrangement links TRBV29-1 to TRBJ1-5; D not certain. The CDR3 consists of 10 residues. CDR1 is SQVTM and CDR2 is ANQGSEA in the germline V gene. Trimming removed 6 bases at V and 6 bases at J, with 6 bases between. CDR3 sequence: CSVGSQPQHF. The CDR3 coding sequence is TGCAGCGTGGGTTCTCAGCCCCAGCATTTT. The variable domain in full, with the rest retrieved from reference TRBV29-1 and TRBJ1-5, is SAVISQKPSRDICQRGTSLTIQCQVDSQVTMMFWYRQQPGQSLTLIATANQGSEATYESGFVIDKFPISRPNLTFSTLTVSNMSPEDSSIYLCSVGSQPQHFGDGTRLSIL.

The rearrangement links TRBV27 to TRBJ2-5; 9 bases fit TRBD2. CDR1 and CDR2 from the germline V gene are MNHEY and SMNVEV (reference sequence). This CDR3 has 16 residues. Unmatched junction bases numbered 5, after V lost 0 bases and J lost 3 bases. The CDR3 spells CASSLSPAGGEETQYF. CDR3 DNA: TGTGCCAGCAGTTTATCCCCGGCGGGAGGGGAAGAGACCCAGTACTTC.

V is TRBV19 and J is TRBJ2-5; 8 bases are a match to TRBD2. The length of the CDR3 is 16 residues. Germline V gene lookup returns CDR1 LNHDA and CDR2 SQIVND (reference sequence). V lost 5 bases to trimming and J lost 3 bases; unmatched junction nucleotides: 11. The CDR3 coding sequence is TGTGCCAGTAGTTCCCACAGGACTAGCAGGGAAGAGACCCAGTACTTC. Its translation: CASSSHRTSREETQYF.

This clonotype was seen many times. The chain combines TRBV6-6 with TRBJ1-5, with 7 bases fitting TRBD1. The CDR3 covers 16 residues. Germline V gene data show CDR1 as MNHNY and CDR2 as SVGAGI (reference sequence). With V trimmed by 8 bases and J by 0 bases, 10 bases remained unmatched. CDR3 residues: CASQTSGGHSNQPQHF. The CDR3 nucleotides read TGTGCCAGCCAAACCTCAGGGGGTCATAGCAATCAGCCCCAGCATTTT.

In its sample, this clonotype was seen a few times. The DNA for the CDR3 is TGTGCCAGCGGGGATTGGGACAGCACAGATACGCAGTATTTT. Translating gives CASGDWDSTDTQYF. The chain has TRBV28 and TRBJ2-3; D is possibly TRBD1 or TRBD2 (5 bases each). With 8 bases removed from V and 0 bases from J, the gap between germline ends came to 12 bases. This CDR3 contains 14 residues. Germline V gene data show CDR1 as MDHEN and CDR2 as SYDVKM.

In its sample, this clonotype was seen once. The V call is TRBV5-1, the J call TRBJ2-7; 12 bases are a match to TRBD1. Germline lookup yields CDR1 SGHRS and CDR2 YFSETQ. CDR3 length: 14 residues. The J segment lost 3 bases and the V segment lost 8 bases, leaving 6 bases of the junction unmatched. The CDR3 reads CASAGQGAYYEQYF. The CDR3 coding sequence is TGCGCCAGTGCGGGACAGGGGGCGTACTACGAGCAGTACTTC.

This clonotype is a singleton in its sample. V is TRBV20-1 and J is TRBJ2-5; D remains unclear. V was trimmed by 3 bases and J by 5 bases, leaving 19 bases between them. The germline V gene encodes CDR1 DFQATT and CDR2 SNEGSKA (reference sequence). This CDR3 is 15 amino acids long. The CDR3 DNA follows: TGCAGTGCTAGGCTTCTACCTCCCGACGAGGAGACCCAGTACTTC. Its protein product is CSARLLPPDEETQYF.

This clonotype was found a few times. The chain employs TRBV9 and TRBJ2-3; possibly TRBD1 for D (8 bases). CDR3 length equals 15 residues. Germline V gene sequence: CDR1 SGDLS, CDR2 YYNGEE. V gave up 2 bases and J gave up 6 bases, with 16 bases separating them. CDR3 region: CASSVTGGELDTQYF. In nucleotides, the CDR3 is TGTGCCAGCAGCGTTACAGGGGGGGAGCTCGATACGCAGTATTTT.

This clonotype has more than one count but fewer than ten. This CDR3 reads CSAKGFKPGLALGSYEQYF. For the CDR3, the DNA is TGCAGTGCCAAGGGTTTTAAACCGGGACTAGCGTTAGGGTCCTACGAGCAGTACTTC. The chain employs TRBV20-1 and TRBJ2-7, with TRBD2 matching over 10 bases. With 6 bases clipped from V and 1 base from J, the junction kept 21 bases outside the gene matches. Germline V gene lookup returns CDR1 DFQATT and CDR2 SNEGSKA (reference sequence). The CDR3 consists of 19 residues.

This sequence joins TRBV20-1 and TRBJ2-3, with 7 nucleotides matching TRBD1. J was trimmed by 1 base and V by 1 base; bases with no gene match: 8. Germline V lookup: CDR1 DFQATT, CDR2 SNEGSKA (reference sequence). The CDR3 is 16 amino acids. Here the CDR3 reads CSARALDRRGTDTQYF. The CDR3 DNA sequence: TGCAGTGCTAGAGCTTTGGACAGGCGAGGCACAGATACGCAGTATTTT.